Here is one TCR beta chain with its context. The entry originates in a study of shared clonotypes between healthy human individuals. This CDR3 is 13 amino acids long. Trimming took 5 bases from V and 0 from J, leaving 10 bases between them. CDR1 and CDR2 from the germline V gene are SQVTM and ANQGSEA. Naive-designated CD8 cells lacked CD45RO, were positively enriched for CCR7, and omitted terminally differentiated effector memory CD45RA+ cells. Sequencing used immunoSEQ multiplex PCR; TCRdb keeps in-frame clones, though not all of them. Of almost 700,000 clones detected, around 90% appear once; the ten largest clones hold 24%.

This sequence joins TRBV29-1 and TRBJ1-1; D is unresolved. The sequenced material came from naive CD8+ T cells sorted from blood. This sequence was found in a man aged 25 to 40 in good health. This CDR3 reads CSVYVAMNTEAFF. The CDR3 bases are TGCAGCGTTTACGTTGCCATGAACACTGAAGCTTTCTTT.